This is a list of T cell receptor beta chains from one sample in a study of T cells in Graves' hyperthyroidism and ophthalmopathy. Each CDR3 protein gets one entry after TCRdb re-called the multiplex PCR reads with MiXCR. In the table there are 600,000 to 700,000 distinct CDR3 sequences, 40% to 55% of which are singletons. Sequencing was performed on peripheral blood or thyroid tissue (not recorded which). These receptors came from an adult man with Graves' disease, either hyperthyroidism or ophthalmopathy (not recorded which). Both conserved end residues are part of each CDR3. Fields, in order: CDR3 length, D gene, clone size, V gene, J gene, CDR3 DNA, CDR3 protein. A D gene is named only where the DNA matches it firmly. Size tells how often a clone was seen (once, few, many) or the class of an expanded clone, and some rows leave it out.

CDR3 length: 11
D gene: -
clone size: -
V gene: TRBV7-2
J gene: TRBJ2-7
CDR3 DNA: TGTGCCAGCAGCCGCATAGGACAGTTGTACTTC
CDR3 protein: CASSRIGQLYF

CDR3 length: 13
D gene: TRBD1
clone size: few
V gene: TRBV11-1
J gene: TRBJ2-5
CDR3 DNA: TGTGCCAGCAGTATCCAGGGGGTGGAGACCCAGTACTTC
CDR3 protein: CASSIQGVETQYF

CDR3 length: 13
D gene: -
clone size: -
V gene: TRBV4-3
J gene: TRBJ1-1
CDR3 DNA: TGCGCCAGCAGCACGGCAGGGACCACTGAAGCTTTCTTT
CDR3 protein: CASSTAGTTEAFF

CDR3 length: 13
D gene: -
clone size: -
V gene: TRBV10-3
J gene: TRBJ1-1
CDR3 DNA: TGTGCCATCAGTGAGACGGCGGCTAATGAAGCTTTCTTT
CDR3 protein: CAISETAANEAFF

CDR3 length: 15
D gene: -
clone size: -
V gene: TRBV6-9
J gene: TRBJ1-6
CDR3 DNA: TGTGCCCGGAGGACAGTCAGGGGAGGAAATTCACCCCTCCACTTT
CDR3 protein: CARRTVRGGNSPLHF

CDR3 length: 14
D gene: TRBD1
clone size: -
V gene: TRBV19
J gene: TRBJ1-2
CDR3 DNA: TGTGCCAGTAGTGCAGAGGGGGCAATTGGAGGCTACACCTTC
CDR3 protein: CASSAEGAIGGYTF

CDR3 length: 15
D gene: -
clone size: -
V gene: TRBV2
J gene: TRBJ2-2
CDR3 DNA: TGTGCCAGCAGTGAAGCGGGCCGCCTTATCGGGGAGCTGTTTTTT
CDR3 protein: CASSEAGRLIGELFF

CDR3 length: 16
D gene: TRBD1
clone size: -
V gene: TRBV5-1
J gene: TRBJ1-3
CDR3 DNA: TGCGCCAGCAGCCCGGACAGGGTCGGGTCGGGAAACACCATATATTTT
CDR3 protein: CASSPDRVGSGNTIYF

CDR3 length: 15
D gene: -
clone size: -
V gene: TRBV7-8
J gene: TRBJ1-5
CDR3 DNA: TGTGCCAGCAGCGCCGACCATCACAGCAATCAGCCCCAGCATTTT
CDR3 protein: CASSADHHSNQPQHF

CDR3 length: 16
D gene: TRBD1
clone size: -
V gene: TRBV7-2
J gene: TRBJ1-3
CDR3 DNA: TGTGCCAGCAGTCCGGGACAGGGCTTCGGAAGGAACACCATATATTTT
CDR3 protein: CASSPGQGFGRNTIYF

CDR3 length: 16
D gene: TRBD1
clone size: few
V gene: TRBV20-1
J gene: TRBJ1-2
CDR3 DNA: TGCAGTGCTAGGCGCGACAGGGGACCCGAGGCCTATGGCTACACCTTC
CDR3 protein: CSARRDRGPEAYGYTF